Below are 10 T cell receptor beta chains sequenced from a single sample in a study of cytomegalovirus exposure and HLA in healthy donors. Amplification used 60 Vbeta primers and 13 Jbeta primers. Produced via immunoSEQ multiplex PCR; TCRdb's table is partial and in-frame only. The sample lists 150,000 to 200,000 clones, roughly 87% occurring once. The source material was PBMCs. These receptors originate from a man aged 45-65 years in good health and CMV-seropositive.

V and J are TRBV5-1 and TRBJ1-2; 10 bases are shared with TRBD1. Germline values: CDR1 SGHRS, CDR2 YFSETQ. The J segment lost 8 bases and the V segment lost 4 bases, leaving 17 bases of the junction unmatched. This CDR3 comprises 17 residues. The CDR3 DNA follows: TGCGCCAGCAGCCCAAGACAGGGGGCGTTTTCTGTTATGGGCTACACCTTC. Translated: CASSPRQGAFSVMGYTF.

The CDR3 here is CASSQESTQRGSGANVLTF. CDR3 nucleotides: TGCGCCAGCAGCCAAGAGTCCACCCAACGGGGTTCTGGGGCCAACGTCCTGACTTTC. The chain joins TRBV4-1 to TRBJ2-6, with a possible D match to TRBD2 (5 bases). Trimming left V 0 bases short and J 1 base short, with 16 bases between. This CDR3 is built from 19 residues. Germline V gene lookup returns CDR1 MGHRA and CDR2 YSYEKL.

V usage is TRBV25-1 and J usage is TRBJ1-1, with D maybe TRBD1 (6 bases). Trimming left V 8 bases short and J 1 base short, with 11 bases between. This CDR3 has 13 amino acids. CDR1 and CDR2 from the germline V gene are MGHDK and SYGVNS. The CDR3, as DNA: TGTGCCAGCGGGGGACAACCGAACACTGAAGCTTTCTTT. Amino acids: CASGGQPNTEAFF.

This clone was picked up a small number of times. This sequence joins TRBV19 and TRBJ2-1, with 13 nucleotides matching TRBD2. Germline-derived CDR1 and CDR2 are LNHDA and SQIVND (reference sequence). The CDR3 loop spans 17 amino acids. The trim removed 7 bases at V and 2 bases at J, leaving 8 bases unmatched. CDR3 sequence (DNA): TGTGCCAGTACTGGGACTAGCGGGAATACTCCCTACAATGAGCAGTTCTTC. Translation: CASTGTSGNTPYNEQFF.

The chain links TRBV9 to TRBJ2-5, with TRBD2 matching 9 bases. This CDR3 comprises 15 residues. With 0 bases clipped from V and 2 bases from J, the junction kept 2 bases outside the gene matches. Germline V gene data show CDR1 as SGDLS and CDR2 as YYNGEE. The CDR3: CASSVGGGAQETQYF. In DNA, the CDR3 is TGTGCCAGCAGCGTAGGCGGGGGGGCGCAAGAGACCCAGTACTTC.

This clone was observed a single time. The chain links TRBV6-6 to TRBJ1-6; 7 bases map to TRBD1. CDR3 length: 14 residues. The germline V gene has CDR1 MNHNY and CDR2 SVGAGI (reference sequence). V shed 4 bases, J shed 9 bases, and the junction held 6 bases outside the gene matches. CDR3: CASSSGQESSPLHF. The CDR3 DNA follows: TGTGCCAGCAGTTCCGGACAGGAAAGTTCACCCCTCCACTTT.

This clone has just a few counts. V usage is TRBV2 and J usage is TRBJ2-1; TRBD2 matches at 13 bases. In germline, CDR1 is SNHLY, CDR2 FYNNEI. V lost 7 bases to trimming and J lost 6 bases; unmatched junction nucleotides: 9. The CDR3 totals 16 residues. CDR3 amino acids: CASTQWGTSGTNEQFF. The CDR3 region has the DNA TGTGCCAGCACTCAATGGGGGACTAGCGGGACCAATGAGCAGTTCTTC. Supplemented by reference TRBV2 and TRBJ2-1, the full variable domain reads EPEVTQTPSHQVTQMGQEVILRCVPISNHLYFYWYRQILGQKVEFLVSFYNNEISEKSEIFDDQFSVERPDGSNFTLKIRSTKLEDSAMYFCASTQWGTSGTNEQFFGPGTRLTVL.

This clone was picked up a small number of times. The V call is TRBV9, the J call TRBJ2-3; 10 nucleotides line up with TRBD2. The junction had 16 bases not matched to a gene; V was cut back by 6 bases and J by 12 bases. This CDR3 has 15 amino acids. Germline V gives CDR1 SGDLS, CDR2 YYNGEE. The DNA of the CDR3 is TGTGCCAGCACCCCAACCGATCTTCTAGCGGGGGCCCAGTATTTT. It is translated as CASTPTDLLAGAQYF.

This clone was counted once. The chain employs TRBV9 and TRBJ1-4, with 10 bases that match TRBD1. The germline V gene encodes CDR1 SGDLS and CDR2 YYNGEE. The CDR3 length is 14 residues. V gave up 3 bases and J gave up 6 bases; unmatched junction bases: 2. The CDR3 reads CASSGGTGDEKLFF. As DNA, the CDR3 is TGTGCCAGCAGCGGCGGGACAGGGGATGAAAAACTGTTTTTT. The full variable domain, in which reference TRBV9 and TRBJ1-4 provide the parts outside the CDR3, is DSGVTQTPKHLITATGQRVTLRCSPRSGDLSVYWYQQSLDQGLQFLIQYYNGEERAKGNILERFSAQQFPDLHSELNLSSLELGDSALYFCASSGGTGDEKLFFGSGTQLSVL.

V usage is TRBV19 and J usage is TRBJ1-6; TRBD1 matches 7 bases. Looked up from germline, CDR1 is LNHDA and CDR2 is SQIVND (reference sequence). V was pared by 3 bases and J by 7 bases, with 6 bases of the junction left unmatched. The CDR3 runs to 15 residues. The CDR3: CASSIFDRENSPLHF. CDR3 sequence (DNA): TGTGCCAGTAGTATCTTCGACAGGGAAAATTCACCCCTCCACTTT.